This T cell receptor (beta chain) appears in the sequencing data of a study of blood T cell repertoires in COVID-19. Study summary: In each case, the material was cDNA or gDNA derived from T cells, B-cell-depleted T cells, or PBMCs.

In the authors' methods: Reference gene primer amplification yielded estimated nucleated cell counts. Assay: immunoSEQ multiplex PCR; the TCRdb copy retains only in-frame clones and omits some. That table supplies the V and J calls and clone size; D and trimming were determined from the DNA. The repertoire has a few hundred thousand clones, around nine tenths of them found once; the top ten carry approximately 1%. CDR1 and CDR2 (germline): MDHEN, SYDVKM. The CDR3 runs to 14 residues. V lost 5 bases, J lost 2 bases, and 3 bases stayed unmatched. This clonotype originated in a woman aged 25 to 45 who had been exposed to COVID-19. The chain joins TRBV28 to TRBJ1-2; 9 bases match TRBD1. Sequencing input: PBMCs or T cells enriched from blood (not recorded which). The CDR3 protein is CASSEQGANYGYTF. The CDR3 DNA follows: TGTGCCAGCAGTGAACAGGGGGCGAACTATGGCTACACCTTC.